The clone carrying this TCR beta chain was detected a few times. Its antigen is unknown. This sample was included in a study of beta chain features in type 1 diabetes. Study in general: All samples combined gave around 100,000,000 sorted cells for examination. Study-wide results and caveats: HLA effects on TCRB rearrangement stayed unresolved here. Moderate yet significant TCRB CDR3 shortening was seen in Type 1 diabetes patients in all four CD4+ subsets. More deletions and fewer insertions at VDJ junctions were found in patients with type 1 diabetes.

cDNA synthesis used the whole RNA isolate, giving expressed TCRB sequences. Produced via immunoSEQ multiplex PCR; TCRdb's table is partial and in-frame only. The sample shows 600,000 or so clones, around 11% of them seen only once. In total, each donor contributed a single heparinised blood draw that averaged about 110 mL. The germline V gene encodes CDR1 SGHTA and CDR2 FQGNSA. J was trimmed by 1 base and V by 2 bases; bases with no gene match: 3. This CDR3 has 16 residues. Sequenced material: naive CD4+ T cells from blood. This sequence was found in a young man with type 1 diabetes. V and J are TRBV7-2 and TRBJ2-2, with TRBD1 matching over 8 bases. CDR3 nucleotides: TGTGCCAGCAGCTTAAACGGACAGGGGAACACCGGGGAGCTGTTTTTT. It specifies CASSLNGQGNTGELFF.